This T cell receptor (beta chain) was captured in a study of blood T cell repertoires in COVID-19. Study-level background: Both acute and convalescent COVID-19 samples were obtained from the United States, Italy and Spain. In each case, the material was cDNA or gDNA derived from T cells, B-cell-depleted T cells, or PBMCs.

As originally analysed: Reference gene primers were amplified, and this amplification served to estimate nucleated cell counts. Clones were sequenced by immunoSEQ multiplex PCR, and TCRdb holds only the in-frame ones, with some missing. The DNA gave D and trimming, while V, J and clone size come from that table. Of about 220,000 clones listed, 82% are singletons. Trimming took 3 bases from V and 4 from J, leaving 12 bases between them. This CDR3 spans 14 amino acids. Germline CDR1 is SGHTA and CDR2 is FQGNSA. Sequences were obtained from peripheral blood. The V and J genes are TRBV7-2 and TRBJ1-1; D is undetermined. The receptor comes from a woman aged 80 or over with acute or convalescent COVID-19. CDR3 in DNA: TGTGCCAGCAGCTTTACCATGTTGGCCACTGAAGCTTTCTTT. It yields the protein CASSFTMLATEAFF.